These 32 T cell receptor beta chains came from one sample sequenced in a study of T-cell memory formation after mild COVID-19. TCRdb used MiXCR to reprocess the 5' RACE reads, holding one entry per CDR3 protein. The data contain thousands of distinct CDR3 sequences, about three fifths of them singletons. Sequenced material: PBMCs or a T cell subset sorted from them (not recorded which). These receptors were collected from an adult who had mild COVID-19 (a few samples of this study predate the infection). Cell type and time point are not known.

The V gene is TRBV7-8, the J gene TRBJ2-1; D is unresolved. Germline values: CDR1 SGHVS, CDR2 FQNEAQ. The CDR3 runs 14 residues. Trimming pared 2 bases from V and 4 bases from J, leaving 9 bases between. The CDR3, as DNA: TGTGCCAGCAGCTTAAGCAGTCTTTACAATGAGCAGTTCTTC. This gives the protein CASSLSSLYNEQFF.

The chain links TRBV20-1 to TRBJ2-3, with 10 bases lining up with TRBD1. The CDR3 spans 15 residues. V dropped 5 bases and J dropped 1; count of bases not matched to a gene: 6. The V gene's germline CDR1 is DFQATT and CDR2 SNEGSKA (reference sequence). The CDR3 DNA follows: TGCAGTGCTTCAGAGGGGACAGGGGGCACAGATACGCAGTATTTT. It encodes CSASEGTGGTDTQYF.

CDR3 region: CASSQAGTGISTDTQYF. CDR3 nucleotide sequence: TGCGCCAGCAGCCAAGCGGGGACAGGGATAAGCACAGATACGCAGTATTTT. The V gene is TRBV4-1, the J gene TRBJ2-3, with TRBD1 matching over 9 bases. The CDR3 length is 17 residues. V trimming: 1 base; J trimming: 0 bases; junction bases outside the gene matches: 5. The V gene's germline CDR1 is MGHRA and CDR2 YSYEKL.

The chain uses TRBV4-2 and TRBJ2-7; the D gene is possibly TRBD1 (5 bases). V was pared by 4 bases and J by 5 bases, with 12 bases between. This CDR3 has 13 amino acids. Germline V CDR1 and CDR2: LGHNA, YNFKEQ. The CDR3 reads CASSRGGTDEQYF. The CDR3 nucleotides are TGTGCCAGCAGCCGGGGCGGAACAGACGAGCAGTACTTC.

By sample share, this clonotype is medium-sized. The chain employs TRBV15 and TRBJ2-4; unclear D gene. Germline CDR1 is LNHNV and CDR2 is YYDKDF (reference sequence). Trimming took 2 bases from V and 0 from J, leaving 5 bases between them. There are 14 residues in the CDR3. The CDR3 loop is CATSRTKAKNIQYF. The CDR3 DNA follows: TGTGCCACCAGCAGAACAAAAGCCAAAAACATTCAGTACTTC.

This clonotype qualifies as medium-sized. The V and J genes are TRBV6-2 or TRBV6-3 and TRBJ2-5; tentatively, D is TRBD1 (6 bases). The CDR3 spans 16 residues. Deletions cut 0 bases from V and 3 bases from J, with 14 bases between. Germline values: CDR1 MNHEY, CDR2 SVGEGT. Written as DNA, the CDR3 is TGTGCCAGCAGTTACTCAACAGGGACAACAAAAGAGACCCAGTACTTC. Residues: CASSYSTGTTKETQYF.

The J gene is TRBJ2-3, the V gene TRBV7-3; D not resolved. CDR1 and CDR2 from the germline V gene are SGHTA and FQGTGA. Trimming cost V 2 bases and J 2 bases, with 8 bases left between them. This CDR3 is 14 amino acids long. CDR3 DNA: TGTGCCAGCAGCTTAGGCCAAGTCACAGATACGCAGTATTTT. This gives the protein CASSLGQVTDTQYF.

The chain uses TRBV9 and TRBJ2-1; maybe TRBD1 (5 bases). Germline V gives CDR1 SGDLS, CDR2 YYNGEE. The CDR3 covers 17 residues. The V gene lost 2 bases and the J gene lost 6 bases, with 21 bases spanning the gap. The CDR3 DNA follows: TGTGCCAGCAGCGTCCAGACGAGTCAGGGTTTGGGCAATGAGCAGTTCTTC. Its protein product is CASSVQTSQGLGNEQFF.

The CDR3 sequence is CASSPGSPRAPEQFF. The CDR3 DNA sequence: TGTGCCAGCTCACCTGGAAGCCCCCGAGCCCCTGAGCAGTTCTTC. V and J are TRBV18 and TRBJ2-5, with D hard to call. The end of the DNA is better explained by TRBJ2-1, so the J call may be wrong. Germline CDR1 reads KGHSH; CDR2 reads LQKENI. The CDR3 extends over 15 amino acids.

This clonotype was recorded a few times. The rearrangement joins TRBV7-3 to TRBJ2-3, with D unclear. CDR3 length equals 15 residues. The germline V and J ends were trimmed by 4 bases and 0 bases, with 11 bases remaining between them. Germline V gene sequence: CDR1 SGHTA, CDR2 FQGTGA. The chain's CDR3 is CASSSLARSTDTQYF. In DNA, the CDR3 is TGTGCCAGCAGCTCATTAGCAAGGAGCACAGATACGCAGTATTTT.

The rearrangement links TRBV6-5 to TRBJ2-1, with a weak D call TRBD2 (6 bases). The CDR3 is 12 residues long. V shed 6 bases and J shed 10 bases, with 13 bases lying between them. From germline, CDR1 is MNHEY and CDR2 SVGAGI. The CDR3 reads CASSYGTLEQFF. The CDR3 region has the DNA TGTGCCAGCAGCTATGGGACTCTGGAGCAGTTCTTC.

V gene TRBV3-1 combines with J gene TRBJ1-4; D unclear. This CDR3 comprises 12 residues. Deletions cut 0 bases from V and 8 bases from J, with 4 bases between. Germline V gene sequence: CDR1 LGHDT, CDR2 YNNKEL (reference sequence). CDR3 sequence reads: CASSQEGEKLFF. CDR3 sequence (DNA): TGTGCCAGCAGCCAAGAAGGGGAAAAACTGTTTTTT.

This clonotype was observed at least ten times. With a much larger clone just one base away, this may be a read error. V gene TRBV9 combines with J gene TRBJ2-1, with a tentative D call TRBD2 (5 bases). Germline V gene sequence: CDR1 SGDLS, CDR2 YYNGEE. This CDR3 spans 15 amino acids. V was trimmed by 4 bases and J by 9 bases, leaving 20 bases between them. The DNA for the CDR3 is TGTGCCAGCAGCCCCGAGGGCCCCAACAGTGGTGAGCAGTTCTTC. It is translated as CASSPEGPNSGEQFF.

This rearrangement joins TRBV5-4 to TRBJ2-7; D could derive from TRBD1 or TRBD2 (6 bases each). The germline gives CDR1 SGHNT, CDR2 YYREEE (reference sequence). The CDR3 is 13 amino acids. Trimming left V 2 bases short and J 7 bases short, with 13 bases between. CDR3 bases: TGTGCCAGCAGCTTCGGGGGCTCGGGAGAGCAGTACGTC. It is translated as CASSFGGSGEQYV.

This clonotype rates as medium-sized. This chain's CDR3 is CSARVQNTEAFF. CDR3 in DNA: TGCAGTGCTAGGGTTCAGAACACTGAAGCTTTCTTT. The genes are TRBV20-1 and TRBJ1-1; D uncertain. CDR3 size: 12 residues. Germline V CDR1 and CDR2: DFQATT, SNEGSKA (reference sequence). V was clipped by 3 bases and J by 1 base, with 6 bases between them.

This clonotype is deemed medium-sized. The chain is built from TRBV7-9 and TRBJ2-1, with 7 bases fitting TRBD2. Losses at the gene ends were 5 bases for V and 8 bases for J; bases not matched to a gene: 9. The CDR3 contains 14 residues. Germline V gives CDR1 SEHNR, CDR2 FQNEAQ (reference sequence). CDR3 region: CASSPGLGVDEQFF. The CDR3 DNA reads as TGTGCCAGCAGCCCAGGACTAGGCGTCGATGAGCAGTTCTTC.

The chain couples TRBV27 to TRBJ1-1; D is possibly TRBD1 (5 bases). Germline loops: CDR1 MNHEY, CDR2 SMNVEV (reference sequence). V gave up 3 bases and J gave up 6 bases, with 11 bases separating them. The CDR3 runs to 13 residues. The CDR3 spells CASSFQGLAEAFF. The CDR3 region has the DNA TGTGCCAGCAGTTTCCAGGGCCTCGCTGAAGCTTTCTTT.

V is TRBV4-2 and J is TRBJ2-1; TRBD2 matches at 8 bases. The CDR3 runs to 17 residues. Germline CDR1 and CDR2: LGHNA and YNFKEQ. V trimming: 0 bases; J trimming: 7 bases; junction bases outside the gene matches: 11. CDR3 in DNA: TGTGCCAGCAGCCAAGATTTAGGTAGCGGGATTAGGAATGAGCAGTTCTTC. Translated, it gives CASSQDLGSGIRNEQFF.

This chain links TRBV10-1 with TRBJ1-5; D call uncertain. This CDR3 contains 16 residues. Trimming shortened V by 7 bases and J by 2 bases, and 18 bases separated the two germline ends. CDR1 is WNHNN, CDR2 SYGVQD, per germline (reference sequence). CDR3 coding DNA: TGCGCCAGCAATTCGAGGCCCCCCGAAGGCAATCAGCCCCAGCATTTT. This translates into CASNSRPPEGNQPQHF.

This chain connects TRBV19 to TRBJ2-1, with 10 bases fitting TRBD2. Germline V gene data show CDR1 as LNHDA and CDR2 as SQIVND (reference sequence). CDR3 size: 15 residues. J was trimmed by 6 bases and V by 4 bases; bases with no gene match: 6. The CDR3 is CASSRLAGVGNEQFF. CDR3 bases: TGTGCCAGTAGTAGGCTAGCGGGAGTCGGCAATGAGCAGTTCTTC.

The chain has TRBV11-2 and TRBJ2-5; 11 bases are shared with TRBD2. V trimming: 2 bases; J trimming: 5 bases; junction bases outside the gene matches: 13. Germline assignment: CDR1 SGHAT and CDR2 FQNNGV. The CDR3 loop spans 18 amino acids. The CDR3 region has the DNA TGTGCCAGCAGCTTAAGGCGTTCGAATAGCGGGGGGGTGGAGACCCAGTACTTC. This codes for CASSLRRSNSGGVETQYF.

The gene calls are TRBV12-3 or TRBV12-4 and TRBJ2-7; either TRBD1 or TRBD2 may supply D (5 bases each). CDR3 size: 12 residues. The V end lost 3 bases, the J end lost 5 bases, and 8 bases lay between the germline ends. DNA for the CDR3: TGTGCCAGCAGTTTTTGGGGGAACGAGCAGTACGTC. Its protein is CASSFWGNEQYV.

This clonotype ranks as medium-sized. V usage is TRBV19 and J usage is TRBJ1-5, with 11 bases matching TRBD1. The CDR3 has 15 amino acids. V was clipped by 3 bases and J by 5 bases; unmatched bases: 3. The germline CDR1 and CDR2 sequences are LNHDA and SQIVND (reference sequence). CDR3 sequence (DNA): TGTGCCAGTAGTATCCGGACAGGGGGCGATCAGCCCCAGCATTTT. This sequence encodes CASSIRTGGDQPQHF.

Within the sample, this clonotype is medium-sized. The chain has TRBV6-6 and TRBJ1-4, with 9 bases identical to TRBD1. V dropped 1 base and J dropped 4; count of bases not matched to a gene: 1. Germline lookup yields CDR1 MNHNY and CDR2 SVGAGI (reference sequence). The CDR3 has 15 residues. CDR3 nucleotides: TGTGCCAGCAGTTACTGGACAGGGGATAATGAAAAACTGTTTTTT. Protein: CASSYWTGDNEKLFF.

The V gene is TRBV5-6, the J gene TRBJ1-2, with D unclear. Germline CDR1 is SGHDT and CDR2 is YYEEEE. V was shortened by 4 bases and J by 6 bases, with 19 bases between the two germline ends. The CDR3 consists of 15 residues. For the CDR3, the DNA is TGTGCCAGCAGCAAACCCTCCGGGAGTCGACATGGCTACACCTTC. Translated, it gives CASSKPSGSRHGYTF.

Here the CDR3 DNA reads TGCAGTGCTAGAGCCCAGAGTGTCTACGAGCAGTACGTC. Translating it yields CSARAQSVYEQYV. This sequence joins TRBV20-1 and TRBJ2-7; D gene uncertain. The CDR3 runs to 13 residues. Trimming left V 1 base short and J 3 bases short, with 10 bases between. CDR1 is DFQATT and CDR2 is SNEGSKA in the germline V gene (reference sequence).

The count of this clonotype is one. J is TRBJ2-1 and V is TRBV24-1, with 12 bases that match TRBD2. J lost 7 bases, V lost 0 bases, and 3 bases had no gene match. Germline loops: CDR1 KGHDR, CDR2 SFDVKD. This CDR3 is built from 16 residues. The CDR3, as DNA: TGTGCCACCAGTGATTTGACTAGCGGGAGGACAAATGAGCAGTTCTTC. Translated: CATSDLTSGRTNEQFF.

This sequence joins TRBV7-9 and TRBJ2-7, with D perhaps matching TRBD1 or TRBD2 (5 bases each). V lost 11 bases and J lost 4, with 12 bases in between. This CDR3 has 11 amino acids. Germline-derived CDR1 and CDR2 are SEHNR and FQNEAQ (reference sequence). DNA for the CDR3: TGTGCCTCCGGGACGGTTTACGAGCAGTACTTC. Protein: CASGTVYEQYF.

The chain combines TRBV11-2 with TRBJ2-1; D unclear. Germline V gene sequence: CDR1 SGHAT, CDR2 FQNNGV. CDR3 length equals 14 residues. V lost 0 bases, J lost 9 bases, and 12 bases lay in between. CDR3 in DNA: TGTGCCAGCAGCTTAGAGCGGTCCCTGGGTGAGCAGTTCTTC. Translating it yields CASSLERSLGEQFF.

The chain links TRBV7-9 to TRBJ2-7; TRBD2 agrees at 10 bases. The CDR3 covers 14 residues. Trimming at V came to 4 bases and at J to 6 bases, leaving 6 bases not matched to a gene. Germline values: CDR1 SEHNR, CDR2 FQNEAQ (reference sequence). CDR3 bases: TGTGCCAGCAGCTCTAGCGGGAGAATTTCCGAGCAGTACTTC. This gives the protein CASSSSGRISEQYF.

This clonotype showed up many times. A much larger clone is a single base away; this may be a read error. The CDR3 DNA reads TGCGCCAGCAGCCACCACGGGGTCTCGGCAGGGGACTATAATTCACCCCTCCACTTT. This translates into CASSHHGVSAGDYNSPLHF. The chain employs TRBV4-1 and TRBJ1-6; tentative D call: TRBD1 (6 bases). The CDR3 runs to 19 residues. Per the germline V gene, CDR1 is MGHRA and CDR2 is YSYEKL. The V end lost 3 bases, the J end lost 3 bases, and 21 bases lay between the germline ends.

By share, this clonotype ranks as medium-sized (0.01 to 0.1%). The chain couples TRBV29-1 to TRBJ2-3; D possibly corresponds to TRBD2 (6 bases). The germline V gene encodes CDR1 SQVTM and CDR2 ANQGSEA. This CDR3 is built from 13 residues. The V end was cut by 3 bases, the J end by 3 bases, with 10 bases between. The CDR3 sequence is CSVDSGGTDTQYF. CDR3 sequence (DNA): TGCAGCGTTGATTCCGGGGGAACAGATACGCAGTATTTT.